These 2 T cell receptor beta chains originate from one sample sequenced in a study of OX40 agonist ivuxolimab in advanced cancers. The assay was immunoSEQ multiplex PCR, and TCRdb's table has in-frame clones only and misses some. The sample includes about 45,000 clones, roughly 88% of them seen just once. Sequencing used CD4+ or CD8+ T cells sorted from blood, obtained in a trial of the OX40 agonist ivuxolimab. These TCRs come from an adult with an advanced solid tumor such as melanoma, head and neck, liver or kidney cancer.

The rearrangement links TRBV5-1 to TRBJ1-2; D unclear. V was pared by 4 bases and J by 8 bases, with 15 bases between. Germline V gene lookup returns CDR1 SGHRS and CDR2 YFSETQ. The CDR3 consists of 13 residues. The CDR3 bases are TGCGCCAGCAGCCGCGCTGAGGGCGAGGGCTACACCTTC. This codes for CASSRAEGEGYTF.

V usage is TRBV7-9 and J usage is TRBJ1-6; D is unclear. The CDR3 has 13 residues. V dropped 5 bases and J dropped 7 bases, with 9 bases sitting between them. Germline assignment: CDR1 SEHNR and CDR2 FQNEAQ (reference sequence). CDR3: CASSPDGNSPLHF. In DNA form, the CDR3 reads TGTGCCAGCAGCCCGGACGGGAATTCACCCCTCCACTTT. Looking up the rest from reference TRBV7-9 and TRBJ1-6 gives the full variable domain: DTGVSQNPRHKITKRGQNVTFRCDPISEHNRLYWYRQTLGQGPEFLTYFQNEAQLEKSRLLSDRFSAERPKGSFSTLEIQRTEQGDSAMYLCASSPDGNSPLHFGNGTRLTVT.